Listed below are T cell receptor beta chains from one sample, sequenced in a study of T cell repertoires in cytomegalovirus infection. One entry per CDR3 protein results from TCRdb running MiXCR on the reads. This table has fewer than 300,000 distinct CDR3 sequences, about 26% appearing once. The specimen sequenced was PBMCs. The receptors were sampled from a human donor in good health (CMV status not recorded). Some clones in this sample may be carry-over from other donors' samples. Both conserved end residues are part of each CDR3. The order of the fields is J gene, V gene, D gene, clone size, CDR3 DNA, CDR3 protein. D genes are given only for firm matches. Rows give clone size only sometimes, using once, few, many, or a class for an expanded clone.

TRBJ2-7	TRBV14	TRBD1	few	TGTGCCAGCAGCCAAGTGGGACAGGTCGGGGAGCAGTACTTC	CASSQVGQVGEQYF
TRBJ1-1	TRBV7-3	.	few	TGTGCCAGCAGCTCCCGGAACACTGAAGCTTTCTTT	CASSSRNTEAFF
TRBJ2-7	TRBV24-1	.	few	TGTGCCACCGAAACCGGTTTGGACGAGCAGTACTTC	CATETGLDEQYF
TRBJ1-5	TRBV7-9	.	.	TGTGCCAGCAGTTCGGACAGATCCAATCAGCCCCAGCATTTT	CASSSDRSNQPQHF
TRBJ2-1	TRBV6-2/TRBV6-3	.	.	TGTGCCAGCAGACCCAACGTCGGCCGAAGCTCCTACAATGAGCAGTTCTTC	CASRPNVGRSSYNEQFF
TRBJ2-1	TRBV15	TRBD2	few	TGTGCCACCAGCAGAGGAGCGGGGGGAGGGTCCTACAATGAGCAGTTCTTC	CATSRGAGGGSYNEQFF
TRBJ1-1	TRBV12-3/TRBV12-4	TRBD1	.	TGTGCCAGCAGTTCTAGGGGGCCTGAAGCTTTCTTT	CASSSRGPEAFF
TRBJ2-7	TRBV5-1	TRBD2	.	TGCGCCAGCAGCTTCGGACTAGCGGGTAGCGCCTACGAGCAGTACTTC	CASSFGLAGSAYEQYF
TRBJ2-1	TRBV6-2/TRBV6-3	TRBD2	.	TGTGCCAGCAGCCTATCCGGGACTAGCAATGAGCAGTTCTTC	CASSLSGTSNEQFF
TRBJ1-2	TRBV18	.	.	TGTGCCAGCTCACCACCCAGCGTGGATTATGGCTACACCTTC	CASSPPSVDYGYTF
TRBJ2-5	TRBV29-1	TRBD2	.	TGCAGCGGGAGACTAGCGGGAGTGGAGACCCAGTACTTC	CSGRLAGVETQYF
TRBJ2-7	TRBV27	TRBD2	.	TGTGCCAGCAGTTACGGGCTAGCGGGAGTGACGAGCTACGAGCAGTACTTC	CASSYGLAGVTSYEQYF
TRBJ1-3	TRBV15	.	.	TGTGCCACCAGCAGAGCGGGCGCACGTTTTGGAAACACCATATATTTT	CATSRAGARFGNTIYF
TRBJ2-1	TRBV19	.	.	TGTGCCAGTAGTATAAAACGGACCCTTTACAATGAGCAGTTCTTC	CASSIKRTLYNEQFF
TRBJ2-5	TRBV29-1	.	.	TGCAGCGTAGCTTCATTCTTAGCCGAGACCCAGTACTTC	CSVASFLAETQYF
TRBJ2-5	TRBV7-2	.	many	TGTGCCAGCAGGATATTACAGGGGGGGCGGGAGGTCCAAGAGACCCAGTACTTC	CASRILQGGREVQETQYF
TRBJ2-3	TRBV4-1	TRBD2	many	TGCGCCAGCAGCCAAGATGTTAGCGGGGGCACAGATACGCAGTATTTT	CASSQDVSGGTDTQYF
TRBJ2-5	TRBV7-6	.	.	TGTGCCAGCAGCTTAGCGGAGGCTGTGGGGGAGACCCAGTACTTC	CASSLAEAVGETQYF
TRBJ1-5	TRBV28	.	few	TGTGCCAGCAGTTTTGGTCGACAGGTCAATCAGCCCCAGCATTTT	CASSFGRQVNQPQHF
TRBJ2-7	TRBV20-1	TRBD1	few	TGCAGTGTCCCGGACAGGGGCTCCTACGAGCAGTACTTC	CSVPDRGSYEQYF
TRBJ1-1	TRBV11-2	.	many	TGTGCCAGCAGCTTAAACAGGCAGGAAGCTTTCTTT	CASSLNRQEAFF
TRBJ2-1	TRBV12-3/TRBV12-4	.	few	TGTGCCAGCAGCCGCGGACTACAAAGCCGATTGCGTGAGCAGTTCTTC	CASSRGLQSRLREQFF
TRBJ2-7	TRBV20-1	.	few	TGCAGTGCTAAGGACAGAATTGGCGAGCAGTACTTC	CSAKDRIGEQYF
TRBJ2-3	TRBV28	TRBD1	many	TGTGCCAGCAGTTTGTCGACAGGGGCAAGCACAGATACGCAGTATTTT	CASSLSTGASTDTQYF
TRBJ2-7	TRBV7-2	.	many	TGTGCCAGCAGTTTAGAGCTTCGGTCGCAAAGGGAGCAGTACTTC	CASSLELRSQREQYF